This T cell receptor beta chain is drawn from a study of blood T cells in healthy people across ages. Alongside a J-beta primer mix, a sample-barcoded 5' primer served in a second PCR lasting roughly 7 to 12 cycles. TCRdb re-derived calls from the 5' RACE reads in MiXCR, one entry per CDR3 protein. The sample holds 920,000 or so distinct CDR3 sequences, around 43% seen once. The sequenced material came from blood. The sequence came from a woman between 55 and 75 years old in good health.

CDR3 protein: CASSPNTAVQFF. The CDR3, as DNA: TGCGCCAGCAGCCCCAATACCGCCGTGCAGTTCTTC. This chain uses TRBV5-1 with TRBJ2-1; D is undetermined. The CDR3 sequence is 12 residues long. Trimming took off 4 bases at V and 12 bases at J, with 14 bases between the two ends. Germline CDR1 reads SGHRS; CDR2 reads YFSETQ.